These 23 T cell receptor beta chains were sequenced from one sample in a study of blood T cells in healthy people across ages. The use of a sample-barcoded 5' primer and a J-beta primer mix characterized a second PCR of about 7 to 12 cycles. MiXCR, applied by TCRdb to the 5' RACE reads, yields one record per CDR3 protein. The sample has more than 1.4 million distinct CDR3 sequences, approximately 40% seen once. Specimen: blood. The receptors originated from a woman under 30 in good health.

The rearrangement joins TRBV7-9 to TRBJ1-4, with 8 bases matching TRBD1. The CDR3 spans 16 residues. Germline values: CDR1 SEHNR, CDR2 FQNEAQ (reference sequence). V dropped 4 bases and J dropped 8; count of bases not matched to a gene: 12. The CDR3 nucleotides read TGTGCCAGCAGCTCGACAGGGGAGGACGTCCAGGAAAAACTGTTTTTT. It codes for CASSSTGEDVQEKLFF.

The chain recombines TRBV25-1 with TRBJ2-6; D possibly corresponds to TRBD2 (5 bases). Per germline, CDR1 MGHDK and CDR2 SYGVNS. Between the trimmed V and J ends, which lost 7 bases and 1 base, there was a span of 8 bases. This CDR3 spans 14 amino acids. This chain's CDR3 is CASNPGSGANVLTF. The CDR3 DNA follows: TGTGCCAGCAACCCGGGGTCTGGGGCCAACGTCCTGACTTTC.

This clonotype was observed a handful of times. V and J are TRBV27 and TRBJ2-5; D call uncertain. Germline V gene data show CDR1 as MNHEY and CDR2 as SMNVEV (reference sequence). Trimming removed 5 bases at V and 5 bases at J, with 15 bases between. This CDR3 has 14 amino acids. The CDR3 region has the DNA TGTGCCAGCAGTCCTGGTCTTCCCTGGGAGACCCAGTACTTC. Translating gives CASSPGLPWETQYF.

The rearrangement links TRBV7-9 to TRBJ2-3; tentatively, D is TRBD2 (5 bases). The CDR3 totals 13 residues. CDR1 is SEHNR, CDR2 FQNEAQ, per germline (reference sequence). Trimming took 8 bases from V and 0 from J, leaving 9 bases between them. The CDR3 here is CASPRESTDTQYF. The CDR3 bases are TGTGCCAGCCCCCGGGAAAGCACAGATACGCAGTATTTT. Full variable domain (outside the CDR3, taken from reference TRBV7-9 and TRBJ2-3): DTGVSQNPRHKITKRGQNVTFRCDPISEHNRLYWYRQTLGQGPEFLTYFQNEAQLEKSRLLSDRFSAERPKGSFSTLEIQRTEQGDSAMYLCASPRESTDTQYFGPGTRLTVL.

The chain uses TRBV9 and TRBJ1-2, with a weak D call TRBD1 (5 bases). The CDR3 is 14 amino acids. Germline values: CDR1 SGDLS, CDR2 YYNGEE. V dropped 0 bases and J dropped 6 bases, with 12 bases sitting between them. In DNA form, the CDR3 reads TGTGCCAGCAGCGTAGGGGGGAACGCGCATGGCTACACCTTC. Translation gives CASSVGGNAHGYTF.

The CDR3 region is CASSSSGLGNEQYF. The CDR3 DNA sequence: TGTGCCAGCAGCTCCTCGGGACTAGGCAATGAGCAGTACTTC. This chain connects TRBV5-6 to TRBJ2-7; 8 nucleotides line up with TRBD2. The CDR3 totals 14 residues. Losses at the gene ends were 3 bases for V and 7 bases for J; bases not matched to a gene: 9. Germline CDR1 is SGHDT and CDR2 is YYEEEE.

In this sample, this clonotype turned up a few times. This chain uses TRBV21-1 with TRBJ1-1; whether TRBD1, the table's D call, matches the DNA was not checked. TRBV21-1 is tagged as a pseudogene. The CDR3 covers 16 residues. CDR3 bases: TGTGCCAGCAGCAGCTACTCCGGGACAGGAGACACTGAAGCTTTCTTT. Its protein is CASSSYSGTGDTEAFF.

J is TRBJ2-1 and V is TRBV20-1, with a tentative D call TRBD1 (5 bases). Germline V CDR1 and CDR2: DFQATT, SNEGSKA (reference sequence). This CDR3 region has 15 residues. Trimming removed 3 bases at V and 7 bases at J, with 19 bases between. The CDR3 sequence: CSASLLVGVPNEQFF. The CDR3 nucleotides read TGCAGTGCTAGCCTCCTAGTAGGGGTCCCGAATGAGCAGTTCTTC.

The J gene is TRBJ1-1, the V gene TRBV6-5; D not resolved. V was shortened by 6 bases and J by 3 bases, with 11 bases between the two germline ends. Germline CDR1 is MNHEY and CDR2 is SVGAGI. The CDR3 loop spans 13 amino acids. The CDR3 region has the DNA TGTGCCAGCAGGGGAGGTGCTGACACTGAAGCTTTCTTT. Translation: CASRGGADTEAFF.

The chain is built from TRBV2 and TRBJ2-6, with D unresolved. The length of the CDR3 is 15 residues. V lost 3 bases, J lost 0 bases, and 6 bases lay in between. Germline V gene sequence: CDR1 SNHLY, CDR2 FYNNEI. The chain's CDR3 is CASSESVSGANVLTF. The CDR3 DNA is TGTGCCAGCAGTGAGTCGGTCTCTGGGGCCAACGTCCTGACTTTC.

This clonotype appeared a few times. The chain carries TRBV4-1 and TRBJ1-1, with 7 positions matching TRBD1. J was trimmed by 1 base and V by 6 bases; bases with no gene match: 14. This CDR3 has 17 residues. Per germline, CDR1 MGHRA and CDR2 YSYEKL. The CDR3 protein is CASSLARTGVKNTEAFF. The CDR3 DNA is TGCGCCAGCAGTTTAGCACGGACAGGAGTTAAGAACACTGAAGCTTTCTTT.

This clonotype has only a few counts. The chain uses TRBV20-1 and TRBJ2-7; D is perhaps TRBD1 or TRBD2 (5 bases each). CDR3 length: 14 amino acids. Germline-derived CDR1 and CDR2 are DFQATT and SNEGSKA (reference sequence). Trimming removed 4 bases from V and 2 bases from J, with 15 bases in between. The CDR3: CSAKDRKGPYEQYF. The DNA for the CDR3 is TGCAGTGCTAAAGATAGAAAGGGACCCTACGAGCAGTACTTC.

This chain connects TRBV15 to TRBJ1-1; D gene ambiguous. The CDR3 totals 18 residues. The ends were cut back, 1 base at V and 0 bases at J, with 18 bases in the middle. CDR1 is LNHNV and CDR2 is YYDKDF in the germline V gene (reference sequence). The DNA of the CDR3 is TGTGCCACCAGCAGAGGCCAGCCGAACATTCGGTTGAACACTGAAGCTTTCTTT. Residues: CATSRGQPNIRLNTEAFF.

The chain combines TRBV7-2 with TRBJ2-1, with TRBD2 identical over 8 bases. The CDR3 has 16 amino acids. J was trimmed by 4 bases and V by 2 bases; bases with no gene match: 7. Germline V lookup: CDR1 SGHTA, CDR2 FQGNSA. The CDR3 coding sequence is TGTGCCAGCAGCTTAAGTCCCGCGGGAGGTTACAATGAGCAGTTCTTC. Amino acid sequence: CASSLSPAGGYNEQFF.

J is TRBJ1-4 and V is TRBV14; 8 bases line up with TRBD1. This CDR3 contains 14 residues. V was pared by 4 bases and J by 8 bases, with 6 bases of the junction left unmatched. Germline V CDR1 and CDR2: SGHDN, FVKESK. The CDR3 region is CASSPGRGPEKLFF. The CDR3 bases are TGTGCCAGCAGCCCCGGCAGGGGGCCCGAAAAACTGTTTTTT.

Worth noting for this clonotype: A much more abundant neighbour one base away suggests this may be a read error. V is TRBV3-1 and J is TRBJ1-5; D gene ambiguous. Germline CDR1 reads LGHDT; CDR2 reads YNNKEL (reference sequence). V lost 6 bases and J 4 bases, leaving 7 bases between the germline ends. CDR3 length equals 12 residues. The CDR3 is CASRYGNQPQHF. Here the CDR3 DNA reads TGTGCCAGCAGGTACGGGAATCAGCCCCAGCATTTT.

This clonotype was found many times. The chain employs TRBV4-1 and TRBJ2-4; 10 bases line up with TRBD1. Trimming removed 3 bases from V and 6 bases from J; junction bases left unmatched: 2. The CDR3 is made up of 14 amino acids. CDR1 and CDR2 from the germline V gene are MGHRA and YSYEKL. DNA of the CDR3: TGCGCCAGCAGCCAGACAGGGGGCATAAACATTCAGTACTTC. Translating it yields CASSQTGGINIQYF.

This chain joins TRBV29-1 and TRBJ2-1; D is unclear. V dropped 3 bases and J dropped 9 bases, with 12 bases sitting between them. The germline V gene has CDR1 SQVTM and CDR2 ANQGSEA. There are 12 residues in the CDR3. For the CDR3, the DNA is TGCAGCGTTGATTGGTCTCAAGGTGAGCAGTTCTTC. Translated, it gives CSVDWSQGEQFF.

This clonotype has only a few counts. The chain has TRBV6-6 and TRBJ2-5, with TRBD1 matching over 7 bases. V dropped 2 bases and J dropped 3; count of bases not matched to a gene: 3. Germline V gives CDR1 MNHNY, CDR2 SVGAGI (reference sequence). The CDR3 loop spans 14 amino acids. CDR3 sequence: CASSYLTGEETQYF. CDR3 nucleotides: TGTGCCAGCAGTTACCTTACAGGGGAAGAGACCCAGTACTTC.

This clonotype came up a few times. The V call is TRBV20-1, the J call TRBJ2-3, with D perhaps TRBD1 (6 bases). CDR3 length: 11 amino acids. Germline CDR1 is DFQATT and CDR2 is SNEGSKA (reference sequence). V lost 6 bases to trimming and J lost 11 bases, with 15 bases between them. CDR3 in DNA: TGCAGTGCGCCGACAGGTGGTGGGCAGTATTTT. Its translation is CSAPTGGGQYF.

The rearrangement joins TRBV4-1 to TRBJ1-2, with D uncertain. The CDR3 contains 16 residues. Germline loops: CDR1 MGHRA, CDR2 YSYEKL. V shed 1 base and J shed 2 bases, with 14 bases lying between them. CDR3 coding DNA: TGCGCCAGCAGCCAAGTGGGCGGTTTGGCGAACTATGGCTACACCTTC. Residues: CASSQVGGLANYGYTF.

This clonotype appeared once. V is TRBV14 and J is TRBJ2-3, with D perhaps matching TRBD1 (6 bases). V shed 4 bases and J shed 4 bases, with 15 bases lying between them. CDR3 length: 15 amino acids. Germline V lookup: CDR1 SGHDN, CDR2 FVKESK. The CDR3 bases are TGTGCCAGCAGCCCTGTCACTAAGGGGGCAGATACGCAGTATTTT. It is translated as CASSPVTKGADTQYF. The variable domain in full, completed from reference TRBV14 and TRBJ2-3, reads EAGVTQFPSHSVIEKGQTVTLRCDPISGHDNLYWYRRVMGKEIKFLLHFVKESKQDESGMPNNRFLAERTGGTYSTLKVQPAELEDSGVYFCASSPVTKGADTQYFGPGTRLTVL.

The table lists this clonotype with a few counts. The chain couples TRBV27 to TRBJ1-2, with a weak D call TRBD1 (6 bases). The CDR3 length is 16 residues. Germline CDR1 MNHEY, CDR2 SMNVEV (reference sequence). Trimming stripped 0 bases from V and 4 bases from J, with 15 bases between. In DNA, the CDR3 is TGTGCCAGCAGTTTATCCCTGACAGGAACTGCCTATGGCTACACCTTC. This encodes CASSLSLTGTAYGYTF.